These 14 T cell receptor beta chains originate from one sample sequenced in a study of T-cell memory formation after mild COVID-19. One entry per CDR3 protein results from TCRdb running MiXCR on the 5' RACE reads. The repertoire holds more than 450,000 distinct CDR3 sequences, about a sixth seen once, with about 12% in the top ten. The sequencing input was PBMCs or a T cell subset sorted from them (not recorded which). The receptors stem from an adult woman who had mild COVID-19 (a few samples of this study predate the infection). Cell type and time point are not known.

V usage is TRBV7-9 and J usage is TRBJ1-1; 10 bases line up with TRBD1. With 2 bases clipped from V and 3 bases from J, the junction kept 18 bases outside the gene matches. Germline-derived CDR1 and CDR2 are SEHNR and FQNEAQ (reference sequence). The CDR3 has 20 amino acids. In DNA form, the CDR3 reads TGTGCCAGCAGCTTACGGCAGATGGGACAGGGGCGCCGGAGGGACACTGAAGCTTTCTTT. Protein sequence: CASSLRQMGQGRRRDTEAFF.

This clonotype showed up just a few times. This sequence joins TRBV9 and TRBJ2-2; D could derive from TRBD1 or TRBD2 (5 bases each). V lost 6 bases, J lost 3 bases, and 12 bases lay in between. The CDR3 has 14 residues. Germline V gene data show CDR1 as SGDLS and CDR2 as YYNGEE. In DNA, the CDR3 is TGTGCCAGCAAGGGACCTGTTGACACCGGGGAGCTGTTTTTT. It translates to CASKGPVDTGELFF.

This chain connects TRBV28 to TRBJ2-5; TRBD2 aligns across 10 bases. V was clipped by 2 bases and J by 1 base; unmatched bases: 10. The length of the CDR3 is 18 residues. From germline, CDR1 is MDHEN and CDR2 SYDVKM. The CDR3 DNA is TGTGCCAGCAGTTTAACTAGTCAGCGGGAGGGCCCCCAAGAGACCCAGTACTTC. Its protein is CASSLTSQREGPQETQYF.

This clonotype appeared a few times. The chain joins TRBV5-1 to TRBJ1-5, with TRBD1 matching 7 bases. The germline gives CDR1 SGHRS, CDR2 YFSETQ. CDR3 length: 14 residues. With 7 bases clipped from V and 3 bases from J, the junction kept 7 bases outside the gene matches. CDR3 DNA sequence: TGCGCCAGCGCACCAGGGACAGACAATCAGCCCCAGCATTTT. It yields the protein CASAPGTDNQPQHF.

This clonotype was counted only a few times. V usage is TRBV29-1 and J usage is TRBJ2-5; 9 nucleotides agree with TRBD1. The CDR3 spans 16 residues. CDR1 is SQVTM and CDR2 is ANQGSEA in the germline V gene. After removal of 6 bases from V and 5 bases from J, the junction contained 16 bases not matched to a gene. The CDR3 nucleotides are TGCAGCGTCGGGGGGAGCGGGACAGGGCGAGTGGAGACCCAGTACTTC. It translates to CSVGGSGTGRVETQYF.

The chain has TRBV9 and TRBJ1-1; D might be TRBD1 (5 bases). The ends were cut back, 4 bases at V and 5 bases at J, with 15 bases in the middle. CDR1 is SGDLS and CDR2 is YYNGEE in the germline V gene. CDR3 length: 14 amino acids. As DNA, the CDR3 is TGTGCCAGCAGCCCCAGGGCCGGTAGGACTGAAGCTTTCTTT. This encodes CASSPRAGRTEAFF.

The rearrangement links TRBV5-5 to TRBJ1-5, with D possibly being TRBD1 (5 bases). CDR3 length: 15 amino acids. Germline CDR1 and CDR2: SGHKS and YYEKEE (reference sequence). Trimming pared 3 bases from V and 2 bases from J, leaving 12 bases between. The DNA for the CDR3 is TGTGCCAGCAGCTGGGACTTCGAAGGCAATCAGCCCCAGCATTTT. Amino acids: CASSWDFEGNQPQHF. The full variable domain, with the rest looked up from reference TRBV5-5 and TRBJ1-5, is DAGVTQSPTHLIKTRGQQVTLRCSPISGHKSVSWYQQVLGQGPQFIFQYYEKEERGRGNFPDRFSARQFPNYSSELNVNALLLGDSALYLCASSWDFEGNQPQHFGDGTRLSIL.

V usage is TRBV27 and J usage is TRBJ1-1; 7 nucleotides match TRBD1. V lost 4 bases, J lost 0 bases, and 11 bases stayed unmatched. The CDR3 is 17 amino acids. Per germline, CDR1 MNHEY and CDR2 SMNVEV (reference sequence). CDR3 sequence reads: CASSSLGDRPMNTEAFF. CDR3 DNA sequence: TGTGCCAGCAGTTCACTCGGGGACAGACCAATGAACACTGAAGCTTTCTTT.

The genes are TRBV7-2 and TRBJ1-2, with D unclear. Germline-derived CDR1 and CDR2 are SGHTA and FQGNSA. This CDR3 has 11 residues. V lost 4 bases and J lost 13, with 13 bases in between. Here the CDR3 DNA reads TGTGCCAGCAGCTCCGGAAGGCGCCTCACCTTC. Translated: CASSSGRRLTF.

V gene TRBV5-1 combines with J gene TRBJ1-2; D is undetermined. Trimming pared 4 bases from V and 3 bases from J, leaving 4 bases between. The CDR3 spans 11 residues. Germline loops: CDR1 SGHRS, CDR2 YFSETQ. CDR3 bases: TGCGCCAGCAGCGAGGACTATGGCTACACCTTC. Its translation: CASSEDYGYTF. The whole variable domain, remainder taken from reference TRBV5-1 and TRBJ1-2, is KAGVTQTPRYLIKTRGQQVTLSCSPISGHRSVSWYQQTPGQGLQFLFEYFSETQRNKGNFPGRFSGRQFSNSRSEMNVSTLELGDSALYLCASSEDYGYTFGSGTRLTVV.

In this sample, this clonotype turned up a few times. This sequence joins TRBV6-6 and TRBJ2-5; 8 nucleotides agree with TRBD2. This CDR3 comprises 17 residues. The V gene end was trimmed by 6 bases and the J gene end by 1 base; junction bases not matched to a gene: 13. Germline lookup yields CDR1 MNHNY and CDR2 SVGAGI (reference sequence). DNA of the CDR3: TGTGCCAGCAGCCACTTTTACGGGGGGGGCCCCCAAGAGACCCAGTACTTC. As protein: CASSHFYGGGPQETQYF.

This clonotype was seen a few times. The chain uses TRBV5-4 and TRBJ2-3; possible D gene TRBD1, 6 bases. The CDR3 is 15 residues long. V was shortened by 1 base and J by 0 bases, with 9 bases between the two germline ends. In germline, CDR1 is SGHNT, CDR2 YYREEE (reference sequence). The CDR3 region is CASSLSRGSTDTQYF. Written as DNA, the CDR3 is TGTGCCAGCAGCTTGTCGAGGGGGAGCACAGATACGCAGTATTTT.

V gene TRBV5-1 combines with J gene TRBJ2-7; D is uncertain. The germline V gene has CDR1 SGHRS and CDR2 YFSETQ. V dropped 4 bases and J dropped 0 bases, with 14 bases sitting between them. This CDR3 is 15 amino acids long. CDR3 nucleotide sequence: TGCGCCAGCAGCCTGGCCGTCCAGTTCTCCTACGAGCAGTACTTC. This codes for CASSLAVQFSYEQYF.

Only a few counts were recorded for this clonotype. The chain combines TRBV20-1 with TRBJ2-1; TRBD1 is a possible D gene (6 bases). The CDR3 runs 17 residues. Trimming shortened V by 0 bases and J by 1 base, and 16 bases separated the two germline ends. CDR1 is DFQATT, CDR2 SNEGSKA, per germline (reference sequence). DNA of the CDR3: TGCAGTGCTAGAGATATCAGGGGCTCGACTTCCTACAATGAGCAGTTCTTC. This codes for CSARDIRGSTSYNEQFF.